The 7 T cell receptor beta chains listed next were all sequenced from one sample in a study of shared clonotypes between healthy human individuals. Sequencing was performed with immunoSEQ multiplex PCR; in TCRdb, only in-frame clones are kept and a portion is missing. The repertoire includes some 1 million clones, around four fifths of them detected once, and roughly 1.4% sits in the top ten. The specimen was memory CD4+ T cells sorted from blood. Indicated subset: CD45RA-negative fraction. The source of these receptors is a man between 18 and 35 years old in good health.

This clone was counted once. Other DNA sequences in this specimen translate into the identical CDR3. The V gene is TRBV19, the J gene TRBJ1-5; 9 nucleotides match TRBD1. V dropped 5 bases and J dropped 6; count of bases not matched to a gene: 5. The CDR3 runs to 14 residues. Germline-derived CDR1 and CDR2 are LNHDA and SQIVND (reference sequence). CDR3 region: CASSPTGGGQPQHF. The CDR3 coding sequence is TGTGCCAGTAGTCCCACAGGGGGCGGTCAGCCCCAGCATTTT.

This clone appeared a single time. This chain uses TRBV5-1 with TRBJ2-5; TRBD2 aligns across 11 bases. The CDR3 sequence is 16 residues long. Trimming cost V 2 bases and J 1 base; bases outside gene matches: 4. Germline-derived CDR1 and CDR2 are SGHRS and YFSETQ. This CDR3 reads CASSFSGGGIQETQYF. The CDR3 nucleotides read TGCGCCAGCAGCTTTAGCGGGGGGGGAATCCAAGAGACCCAGTACTTC.

The chain joins TRBV7-2 to TRBJ2-7; 11 bases map to TRBD2. After removal of 0 bases from V and 3 bases from J, the junction contained 4 bases not matched to a gene. The CDR3 consists of 16 residues. Germline values: CDR1 SGHTA, CDR2 FQGNSA. The chain's CDR3 is CASSLAELAGGYEQYF. CDR3 DNA: TGTGCCAGCAGCTTAGCGGAGCTAGCGGGAGGCTACGAGCAGTACTTC.

The CDR3 bases are TGTGCCAGCAGCCCCGGGACAGGACGGCTTAGCCACAATGAGCAGTTCTTC. Its protein product is CASSPGTGRLSHNEQFF. The V gene is TRBV7-2, the J gene TRBJ2-1; 8 bases agree with TRBD1. Germline CDR1 is SGHTA and CDR2 is FQGNSA. V trimming: 5 bases; J trimming: 5 bases; junction bases outside the gene matches: 14. The CDR3 spans 17 residues.

This chain joins TRBV6-5 and TRBJ1-1; D gene uncertain. The germline V and J ends were trimmed by 6 bases and 1 base, with 15 bases remaining between them. The CDR3 has 15 residues. CDR1 MNHEY and CDR2 SVGAGI come from the germline V gene. This CDR3 reads CASSLSFLGNTEAFF. The CDR3 nucleotides are TGTGCCAGCAGCTTAAGCTTTTTGGGGAACACTGAAGCTTTCTTT.

This clone was seen a few times. Different DNA sequences within this sample yield the same CDR3. This sequence joins TRBV15 and TRBJ2-3; perhaps D is TRBD1 or TRBD2 (5 bases each). The germline V and J ends were trimmed by 1 base and 1 base, with 12 bases remaining between them. The CDR3 is made up of 16 amino acids. Germline V gene lookup returns CDR1 LNHNV and CDR2 YYDKDF (reference sequence). The CDR3 bases are TGTGCCACCAGCAGAGGGGGGAGCGGCCGCACAGATACGCAGTATTTT. It translates to CATSRGGSGRTDTQYF.

The chain uses TRBV5-1 and TRBJ2-1; D call uncertain. The V and J ends lost 5 bases and 4 bases respectively, with 10 bases between them. Germline-derived CDR1 and CDR2 are SGHRS and YFSETQ. The CDR3 is made up of 13 amino acids. In DNA, the CDR3 is TGCGCCAGCAGGCCCTCATATTACAATGAGCAGTTCTTC. Protein sequence: CASRPSYYNEQFF.